The TCR beta chain described here comes from a study of cytomegalovirus exposure and HLA in healthy donors. General study points: In a later analysis, specific HLA alleles were associated with some 16,000 TCR beta sequences at a 0.05 false discovery rate. According to a later analysis, most TCR beta chains associated with CMV appeared HLA-restricted.

Use of 60 Vbeta and 13 Jbeta primers characterized the PCR. The data were produced by immunoSEQ multiplex PCR, yet TCRdb's version contains in-frame clones alone and is incomplete. Found here are over 85,000 clones, approximately 84% of them singletons; the top ten hold around 2%. Germline-derived CDR1 and CDR2 are MDHEN and SYDVKM. V lost 6 bases and J lost 3; bases outside the gene matches: 6. CDR3 length equals 14 residues. A note on this clone: No antigen is known for it.

This chain links TRBV28 with TRBJ2-7; TRBD1 agrees at 9 bases. This receptor was identified in a man aged 40-55 years in good health and CMV-seronegative. Sequencing input: PBMCs. CDR3 region: CASSRDRVVYEQYF. CDR3 sequence (DNA): TGTGCCAGCAGCCGGGACAGGGTGGTCTACGAGCAGTACTTC.